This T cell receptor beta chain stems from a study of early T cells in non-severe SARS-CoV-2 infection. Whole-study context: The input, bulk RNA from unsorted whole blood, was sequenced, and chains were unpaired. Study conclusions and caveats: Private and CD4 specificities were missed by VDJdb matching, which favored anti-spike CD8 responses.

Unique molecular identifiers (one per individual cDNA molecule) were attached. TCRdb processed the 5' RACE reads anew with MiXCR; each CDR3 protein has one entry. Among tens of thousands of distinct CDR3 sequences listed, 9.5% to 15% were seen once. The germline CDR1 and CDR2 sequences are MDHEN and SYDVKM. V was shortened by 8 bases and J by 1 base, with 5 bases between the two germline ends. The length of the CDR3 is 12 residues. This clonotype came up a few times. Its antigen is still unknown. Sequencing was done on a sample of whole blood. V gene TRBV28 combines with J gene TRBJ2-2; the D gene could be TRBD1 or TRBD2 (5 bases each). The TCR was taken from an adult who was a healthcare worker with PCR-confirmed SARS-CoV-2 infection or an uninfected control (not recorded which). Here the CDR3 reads CASGGNTGELFF. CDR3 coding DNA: TGTGCCAGCGGGGGGAACACCGGGGAGCTGTTTTTT. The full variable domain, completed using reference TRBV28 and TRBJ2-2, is DVKVTQSSRYLVKRTGEKVFLECVQDMDHENMFWYRQDPGLGLRLIYFSYDVKMKEKGDIPEGYSVSREKKERFSLILESASTNQTSMYLCASGGNTGELFFGEGSRLTVL.